This passage covers 23 T cell receptor beta chains from one sample sequenced in a study of monozygotic twins with inflammatory bowel disease (dated by TCRdb to between 2017 and 2020). Libraries were constructed by 5' RACE. These reads were obtained on an Illumina HiSeq 2500. Each entry corresponds to one CDR3 protein sequence from reads that TCRdb reprocessed, and DNA is not given. This sample's table has entries for some 450,000 distinct CDR3 sequences. The top ten hold 2.4% of the sample. Sequenced sample: blood. The receptors stem from a human donor with ulcerative colitis or Crohn's disease, or a healthy co-twin of an affected twin (not recorded which).

The chain joins TRBV6-2 or TRBV6-3 to TRBJ1-5; TCRdb calls TRBD1, which cannot be checked without DNA. The CDR3 runs 14 residues. CDR1 and CDR2 from the germline V gene are MNHEY and SVGEGT. CDR3 sequence: CASSRPGGNQPQHF.

V usage is TRBV28 and J usage is TRBJ2-3; TCRdb's D gene call, TRBD1, goes unchecked for lack of DNA. Germline CDR1 MDHEN, CDR2 SYDVKM. The CDR3 has 17 amino acids. The CDR3 loop is CASRIPTGLPDQDTQYF. The entire variable domain, with the rest obtained from reference TRBV28 and TRBJ2-3, is as follows: DVKVTQSSRYLVKRTGEKVFLECVQDMDHENMFWYRQDPGLGLRLIYFSYDVKMKEKGDIPEGYSVSREKKERFSLILESASTNQTSMYLCASRIPTGLPDQDTQYFGPGTRLTVL.

The chain couples TRBV11-1 to TRBJ2-3; TCRdb calls TRBD2, which cannot be checked without DNA. Germline CDR1 and CDR2: SGHAT and FQDESV (reference sequence). The CDR3 consists of 20 residues. The CDR3 spells CASSRGLAGGHFGTTDTQYF.

The rearrangement uses TRBV12-3 or TRBV12-4 and TRBJ2-7; the D call of TRBD2 rests on TCRdb alone, since no DNA is present to check it. The CDR3 totals 13 residues. The CDR3 spells CASSPEVHYEQYF.

The CDR3 protein is CASSFMGVSEQFF. The chain couples TRBV7-2 to TRBJ2-1; checking the TCRdb D call of TRBD1 is not possible without DNA. The CDR3 covers 13 residues. Germline lookup yields CDR1 SGHTA and CDR2 FQGNSA.

The chain combines TRBV5-1 with TRBJ1-5; TCRdb indicates TRBD1, and absent DNA this call remains unverified. CDR1 is SGHRS and CDR2 is YFSETQ in the germline V gene. The CDR3 is 15 amino acids. CDR3 protein: CASSLTPGSNQPQHF.

V and J are TRBV14 and TRBJ2-1. The CDR3 extends over 14 amino acids. Germline CDR1 and CDR2: SGHDN and FVKESK. CDR3 in amino acids: CTSSQVTLNNEQFF.

The rearrangement uses TRBV7-8 and TRBJ1-5; TCRdb picks TRBD1, but there is no DNA to check that call. The CDR3 runs 16 residues. Germline V CDR1 and CDR2: SGHVS, FQNEAQ. This chain's CDR3 is CASSLLGTGKGQPQHF.

The rearrangement uses TRBV19 and TRBJ1-5; with no DNA, the TCRdb D assignment of TRBD1 cannot be verified. The CDR3 is made up of 15 amino acids. The germline CDR1 and CDR2 sequences are LNHDA and SQIVND (reference sequence). The CDR3 here is CASSIVSGTQEPQHF.

This rearrangement joins TRBV5-5 to TRBJ2-1; TCRdb's D gene call, TRBD2, goes unchecked for lack of DNA. CDR1 is SGHKS, CDR2 YYEKEE, per germline (reference sequence). The CDR3 covers 14 residues. The CDR3 sequence: CASTAAGNYNEQFF.

This sequence joins TRBV3-1 and TRBJ1-1. The germline V gene encodes CDR1 LGHDT and CDR2 YNNKEL (reference sequence). The CDR3 spans 15 residues. This CDR3 reads CASSQDRGLNTEAFF.

The chain joins TRBV5-1 to TRBJ1-4; absent DNA, TCRdb's TRBD1 call cannot be checked. Germline V CDR1 and CDR2: SGHRS, YFSETQ. This CDR3 spans 16 amino acids. CDR3 residues: CASSPLSQGIDEKLFF.

The V call is TRBV5-5, the J call TRBJ2-5; the TCRdb call, TRBD1, lacks DNA for checking. Germline CDR1 SGHKS, CDR2 YYEKEE (reference sequence). The CDR3 covers 12 residues. The chain's CDR3 is CASTTGRETQYF. Based on the CDR3 plus reference TRBV5-5 and TRBJ2-5, the full variable domain is DAGVTQSPTHLIKTRGQQVTLRCSPISGHKSVSWYQQVLGQGPQFIFQYYEKEERGRGNFPDRFSARQFPNYSSELNVNALLLGDSALYLCASTTGRETQYFGPGTRLLVL.

This chain joins TRBV30 and TRBJ2-2; the TCRdb call, TRBD2, lacks DNA for checking. The CDR3 has 14 residues. CDR1 and CDR2 (germline): GTSNPN, SVGIG (reference sequence). The CDR3 region is CAWIESGRTGELFF.

The chain links TRBV20-1 to TRBJ2-7; TCRdb lists TRBD2, though no DNA is available to test this call. This CDR3 comprises 15 residues. Germline V gene data show CDR1 as DFQATT and CDR2 as SNEGSKA (reference sequence). CDR3 sequence: CSARGGLAGTYEQYF.

V usage is TRBV29-1 and J usage is TRBJ2-2. The CDR3 is made up of 14 amino acids. Germline V gene sequence: CDR1 SQVTM, CDR2 ANQGSEA. Here the CDR3 reads CSVDPFGNTGELFF.

The chain combines TRBV28 with TRBJ1-2; the TRBD1 assignment by TCRdb is unverifiable without DNA. The CDR3 runs 12 residues. Germline loops: CDR1 MDHEN, CDR2 SYDVKM. The CDR3 protein is CASRGTAEGYTF.

The rearrangement links TRBV5-1 to TRBJ1-1; the D call from TCRdb, TRBD1, cannot be confirmed without DNA. The CDR3 loop spans 15 amino acids. Germline lookup yields CDR1 SGHRS and CDR2 YFSETQ. CDR3 sequence reads: CASSLDPGRPSEAFF. Filled out from reference TRBV5-1 and TRBJ1-1, the complete variable domain reads KAGVTQTPRYLIKTRGQQVTLSCSPISGHRSVSWYQQTPGQGLQFLFEYFSETQRNKGNFPGRFSGRQFSNSRSEMNVSTLELGDSALYLCASSLDPGRPSEAFFGQGTRLTVV.

The CDR3 region is CASSSGMAKNIQYF. V is TRBV5-1 and J is TRBJ2-4. This CDR3 has 14 amino acids. Germline CDR1 reads SGHRS; CDR2 reads YFSETQ.

This chain's CDR3 is CASSWDPRVSYNSPLHF. The V gene is TRBV5-1, the J gene TRBJ1-6; lacking DNA, the TRBD1 call made by TCRdb goes unchecked. The germline CDR1 and CDR2 sequences are SGHRS and YFSETQ. The CDR3 extends over 17 amino acids.

This CDR3 is CASSLKEGLGNYEQYF. The chain carries TRBV7-2 and TRBJ2-7; the TRBD2 assignment by TCRdb is unverifiable without DNA. Germline values: CDR1 SGHTA, CDR2 FQGNSA. The CDR3 extends over 16 amino acids.

V gene TRBV5-1 combines with J gene TRBJ2-1; the TCRdb D gene call, TRBD2, has no DNA to confirm it. The V gene's germline CDR1 is SGHRS and CDR2 YFSETQ. The CDR3 is 17 residues long. CDR3 region: CASSLEGSGFFGGEQFF.

The V call is TRBV9, the J call TRBJ2-3; TCRdb calls TRBD1, which cannot be checked without DNA. Germline CDR1 is SGDLS and CDR2 is YYNGEE. This CDR3 has 15 residues. CDR3 sequence: CASSVEVAPTDTQYF.